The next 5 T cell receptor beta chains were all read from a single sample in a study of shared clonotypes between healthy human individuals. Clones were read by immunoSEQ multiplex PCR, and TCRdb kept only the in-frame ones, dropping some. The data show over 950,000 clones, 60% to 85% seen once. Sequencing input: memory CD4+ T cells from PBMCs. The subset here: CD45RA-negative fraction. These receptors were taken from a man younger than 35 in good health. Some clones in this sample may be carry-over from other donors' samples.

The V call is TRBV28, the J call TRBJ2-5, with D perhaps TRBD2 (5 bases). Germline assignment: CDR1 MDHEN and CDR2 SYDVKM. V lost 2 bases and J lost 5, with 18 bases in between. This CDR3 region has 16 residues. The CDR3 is CASSLGRRVGVETQYF. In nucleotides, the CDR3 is TGTGCCAGCAGTTTAGGGCGAAGGGTGGGAGTGGAGACCCAGTACTTC.

The CDR3 bases are TGTGCCAGCAGTGACGGGGGGAGTTACGAGCAGTACTTC. It is translated as CASSDGGSYEQYF. The gene calls are TRBV6-5 and TRBJ2-7, with TRBD2 identical over 7 bases. There are 13 residues in the CDR3. J was trimmed by 4 bases and V by 5 bases; bases with no gene match: 5. The germline CDR1 and CDR2 sequences are MNHEY and SVGAGI.

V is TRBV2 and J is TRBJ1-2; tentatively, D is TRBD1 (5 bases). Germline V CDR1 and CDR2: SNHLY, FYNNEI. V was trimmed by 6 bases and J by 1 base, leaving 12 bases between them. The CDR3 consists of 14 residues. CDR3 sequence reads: CASRRVGLNYGYTF. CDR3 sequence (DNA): TGTGCCAGCAGGCGGGTGGGACTTAACTATGGCTACACCTTC. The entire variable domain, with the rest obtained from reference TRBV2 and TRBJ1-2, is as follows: EPEVTQTPSHQVTQMGQEVILRCVPISNHLYFYWYRQILGQKVEFLVSFYNNEISEKSEIFDDQFSVERPDGSNFTLKIRSTKLEDSAMYFCASRRVGLNYGYTFGSGTRLTVV.

CDR3 region: CASSLALRTSGYNEQFF. DNA of the CDR3: TGTGCCAGCAGCTTGGCCCTGAGGACTAGCGGGTACAATGAGCAGTTCTTC. The J gene is TRBJ2-1, the V gene TRBV5-6, with 11 positions matching TRBD2. CDR1 is SGHDT, CDR2 YYEEEE, per germline. This CDR3 contains 17 residues. The junction had 6 bases not matched to a gene; V was cut back by 0 bases and J by 4 bases.

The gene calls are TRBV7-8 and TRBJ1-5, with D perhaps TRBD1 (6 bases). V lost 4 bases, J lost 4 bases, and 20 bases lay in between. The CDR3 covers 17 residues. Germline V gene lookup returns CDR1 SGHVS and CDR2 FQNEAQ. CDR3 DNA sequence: TGTGCCAGCAGCTCTCGGACGGCAGGGGCTGGGAATCAGCCCCAGCATTTT. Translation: CASSSRTAGAGNQPQHF.